Shown below are 23 T cell receptor beta chains from a single sample sequenced in a study of Graves' ophthalmopathy and Graves' hyperthyroidism (dated by TCRdb to 2016 to 2018). The sample was run on an Illumina HiSeq 2000. TCR beta CDR3 regions were amplified from RNA transcripts for repertoire sequencing. The first round was an RT-PCR using HTBI primers with the Qiagen OneStep RT-PCR kit, and this first round was followed by a second-round multiplex PCR, then size selection and purification. Starting from the raw public reads, TCRdb applied fastp trimming at Q25, assembled clones with MiXCR and retained in-frame beta chains. Rows matching on CDR3 protein sequence are summarized as one entry with the most common DNA and genes. The sample contains 350,000 to 450,000 distinct CDR3 sequences, 21% of them found a single time. Together, the top ten hold roughly 3% of the sample. Material for sequencing was peripheral blood. The receptors were gathered from a woman younger than 35 with stable Graves' hyperthyroidism. Donor details come from another sample of the same person, matched by shared clones.

This clonotype was recorded at least ten times. J is TRBJ2-5 and V is TRBV6-1; D tentatively fits TRBD1 or TRBD2 (6 bases each). The CDR3 is made up of 13 amino acids. With 1 base removed from V and 8 bases from J, the gap between germline ends came to 11 bases. Germline V gene data show CDR1 as MNHNS and CDR2 as SASEGT. CDR3 loop: CASSEGRGETQYF. DNA of the CDR3: TGTGCCAGCAGTGAAGGGAGGGGGGAAACCCAGTACTTC.

Many counts were recorded for this clonotype. This chain links TRBV27 with TRBJ2-7, with D perhaps matching TRBD2 (7 bases). This CDR3 is 14 amino acids long. Per germline, CDR1 MNHEY and CDR2 SMNVEV (reference sequence). The V and J ends lost 4 bases and 3 bases respectively, with 13 bases between them. The CDR3 is CASSWGGRLYEQYF. DNA of the CDR3: TGTGCCAGCAGTTGGGGGGGCAGGCTCTACGAGCAGTACTTC.

The chain couples TRBV6-1 to TRBJ2-7, with 9 bases fitting TRBD1. This CDR3 is 14 amino acids long. Trimming took 10 bases from V and 6 from J; bases not matched to a gene: 13. Germline CDR1 is MNHNS and CDR2 is SASEGT. The CDR3 loop is CATRLDRGLFEQYF. In DNA form, the CDR3 reads TGTGCCACTAGACTGGACAGGGGTTTATTCGAGCAGTACTTC.

V is TRBV20-1 and J is TRBJ1-2; D call uncertain. The germline V gene encodes CDR1 DFQATT and CDR2 SNEGSKA (reference sequence). Between the trimmed V and J ends, which lost 7 bases and 7 bases, there was a span of 10 bases. The CDR3 consists of 10 residues. In nucleotides, the CDR3 is TGCAGTGGATCGAGGGCTGGCTACACCTTC. It is translated as CSGSRAGYTF.

This clonotype has at least ten counts. The gene calls are TRBV2 and TRBJ2-7; a possible D gene is TRBD1 (6 bases). Germline V gene lookup returns CDR1 SNHLY and CDR2 FYNNEI. This CDR3 is 13 amino acids long. Between the trimmed V and J ends, which lost 0 bases and 6 bases, there was a span of 9 bases. For the CDR3, the DNA is TGTGCCAGCAGTGAAGCGAGGGGGTCCGAGCAGTACTTC. Translated: CASSEARGSEQYF.

The V gene is TRBV30, the J gene TRBJ2-7; 9 bases match TRBD2. V lost 1 base, J lost 4 bases, and 14 bases stayed unmatched. Germline CDR1 and CDR2: GTSNPN and SVGIG (reference sequence). CDR3 size: 17 residues. The CDR3 protein is CAWSGKSIAGAGYEQYF. The CDR3 DNA sequence: TGTGCCTGGAGTGGAAAATCTATAGCGGGAGCCGGGTACGAGCAGTACTTC.

This clonotype was recorded at least ten times. A much larger clone lies one base from this, so it may be a read error. This rearrangement joins TRBV7-3 to TRBJ1-1; D might be TRBD1 (6 bases). The CDR3 is 15 residues long. The V end was cut by 2 bases, the J end by 4 bases, with 14 bases between. Germline lookup yields CDR1 SGHTA and CDR2 FQGTGA. This CDR3 is CASSLYGGAGTEAFF. The DNA for the CDR3 is TGTGCCAGCAGCTTATATGGGGGGGCGGGCACTGAAGCTTTCTTT.

This clonotype was observed many times. The chain carries TRBV6-1 and TRBJ1-2; D perhaps matches TRBD1 (5 bases). V was shortened by 5 bases and J by 4 bases, with 14 bases between the two germline ends. This CDR3 is built from 14 residues. Per the germline V gene, CDR1 is MNHNS and CDR2 is SASEGT. The CDR3 region is CASSRGTEAYGYTF. The DNA of the CDR3 is TGTGCCAGCAGTCGCGGGACGGAGGCCTATGGCTACACCTTC.

The gene calls are TRBV18 and TRBJ2-7; TRBD1 might be the D (6 bases). The V end was cut by 5 bases, the J end by 7 bases, with 15 bases between. CDR1 and CDR2 (germline): KGHSH, LQKENI. The CDR3 consists of 13 residues. The DNA for the CDR3 is TGTGCCAGCTCAGTACAGGGTCCGTTTGAGCAGTACTTC. Its translation: CASSVQGPFEQYF.

Many counts were recorded for this clonotype. This may arise from a read error, as a much more abundant clone is one base away. The genes are TRBV10-3 and TRBJ2-7; D gene unclear. The CDR3 is 14 residues long. Trimming removed 0 bases from V and 0 bases from J, with 6 bases in between. The germline gives CDR1 ENHRY, CDR2 SYGVKD. CDR3 DNA: TGTGCCATCAGTGAGTCGCCCAGCTCCTACGAGCAGTACTTC. Its translation is CAISESPSSYEQYF.

This clonotype was found many times. V usage is TRBV7-8 and J usage is TRBJ1-5; 9 nucleotides agree with TRBD1. This CDR3 comprises 15 residues. V was clipped by 7 bases and J by 6 bases; unmatched bases: 10. The germline CDR1 and CDR2 sequences are SGHVS and FQNEAQ. CDR3: CASTVDRGARQPQHF. In DNA form, the CDR3 reads TGTGCCAGCACCGTCGACAGGGGGGCTCGTCAGCCCCAGCATTTT.

This clonotype has a count of ten or more. The V and J genes are TRBV2 and TRBJ1-2, with TRBD1 matching over 11 bases. The ends lost 5 bases at V and 4 bases at J; junction bases unmatched: 6. The germline CDR1 and CDR2 sequences are SNHLY and FYNNEI. The CDR3 totals 15 residues. The CDR3 reads CASSPDRGLSYGYTF. In nucleotides, the CDR3 is TGTGCCAGCAGTCCGGACAGGGGGCTTTCCTATGGCTACACCTTC.

This clonotype came up many times. The V and J genes are TRBV2 and TRBJ2-5, with D possibly TRBD1 on 6 matching bases. With 7 bases removed from V and 2 bases from J, the gap between germline ends came to 14 bases. Germline V gives CDR1 SNHLY, CDR2 FYNNEI. The CDR3 runs 14 residues. CDR3 in DNA: TGTGCCAGCAAGAAATCGACAGGACAAGAGACCCAGTACTTC. It specifies CASKKSTGQETQYF. The variable domain in full, with the rest retrieved from reference TRBV2 and TRBJ2-5, is EPEVTQTPSHQVTQMGQEVILRCVPISNHLYFYWYRQILGQKVEFLVSFYNNEISEKSEIFDDQFSVERPDGSNFTLKIRSTKLEDSAMYFCASKKSTGQETQYFGPGTRLLVL.

This chain joins TRBV3-1 and TRBJ2-7; D is tentatively TRBD1 or TRBD2 (5 bases each). The CDR3 sequence is 16 residues long. The ends were cut back, 3 bases at V and 3 bases at J, with 18 bases in the middle. CDR1 LGHDT and CDR2 YNNKEL come from the germline V gene (reference sequence). CDR3 sequence (DNA): TGTGCCAGCAGCCATTCGGGACGGGTCTTAAGCTACGAGCAGTACTTC. This encodes CASSHSGRVLSYEQYF.

This clonotype was seen ten or more times. The V gene is TRBV5-1, the J gene TRBJ2-7, with 7 bases that match TRBD2. This CDR3 comprises 15 residues. The germline CDR1 and CDR2 sequences are SGHRS and YFSETQ. V was clipped by 1 base and J by 9 bases; unmatched bases: 13. The chain's CDR3 is CASSLRGVREDGQYF. The CDR3 DNA reads TGCGCCAGCAGCTTGCGTGGGGTCCGGGAGGACGGGCAGTACTTC.

This clonotype was seen at least ten times. The rearrangement uses TRBV9 and TRBJ2-5, with 13 bases lining up with TRBD2. V was clipped by 0 bases and J by 2 bases; unmatched bases: 1. The germline CDR1 and CDR2 sequences are SGDLS and YYNGEE. This CDR3 has 16 residues. CDR3 bases: TGTGCCAGCAGCGTAGGGACTAGCGGGGGACAAGAGACCCAGTACTTC. Translating it yields CASSVGTSGGQETQYF.

A note on this clonotype: This could be a read error, since a much larger clone is one nucleotide away. The chain links TRBV29-1 to TRBJ1-1, with 8 bases fitting TRBD1. This CDR3 spans 13 amino acids. CDR1 is SQVTM, CDR2 ANQGSEA, per germline. The CDR3 loop is CSGRRQGNTEACF. CDR3 nucleotide sequence: TGCAGCGGTCGGAGACAGGGGAACACTGAAGCTTGCTTT.

At least ten counts were recorded for this clonotype. The chain carries TRBV28 and TRBJ2-7; 14 positions agree with TRBD2. Losses at the gene ends were 5 bases for V and 4 bases for J; bases not matched to a gene: 7. Germline V lookup: CDR1 MDHEN, CDR2 SYDVKM. The CDR3 consists of 16 residues. The CDR3 nucleotides read TGTGCCAGCAGTCAGACTAGCGGGAGGGTACTGTACGAGCAGTACTTC. It codes for CASSQTSGRVLYEQYF. The full variable domain, its missing parts supplied by reference TRBV28 and TRBJ2-7, is DVKVTQSSRYLVKRTGEKVFLECVQDMDHENMFWYRQDPGLGLRLIYFSYDVKMKEKGDIPEGYSVSREKKERFSLILESASTNQTSMYLCASSQTSGRVLYEQYFGPGTRLTVT.

This clonotype was seen repeatedly, ten times or more. The CDR3: CASSYSGAKVGHSPLHF. In DNA form, the CDR3 reads TGTGCCAGCAGTTACTCAGGGGCGAAAGTGGGGCATTCACCCCTCCACTTT. V is TRBV6-5 and J is TRBJ1-6; tentatively, D is TRBD1 (5 bases). The CDR3 length is 17 residues. The germline V gene encodes CDR1 MNHEY and CDR2 SVGAGI. Trimming removed 0 bases at V and 8 bases at J, with 17 bases between.

This clonotype has at least ten counts. The V call is TRBV20-1, the J call TRBJ1-5; the match to TRBD1 covers 9 bases. Per germline, CDR1 DFQATT and CDR2 SNEGSKA (reference sequence). V trimming: 5 bases; J trimming: 4 bases; junction bases outside the gene matches: 12. The CDR3 consists of 16 residues. The DNA of the CDR3 is TGCAGTGCTGACACAGGGGGCTGGGTGACGAATCAGCCCCAGCATTTT. It is translated as CSADTGGWVTNQPQHF.

To note about this clonotype: This may arise from a read error, as a much more abundant clone is one base away. This chain connects TRBV29-1 to TRBJ2-2; tentative D call: TRBD2 (6 bases). This CDR3 has 13 amino acids. Per germline, CDR1 SQVTM and CDR2 ANQGSEA. CDR3 amino acids: CSVEGPNTGELLF. The CDR3, as DNA: TGCAGCGTGGAGGGTCCGAACACCGGGGAGCTGCTTTTT.

In its sample, this clonotype was seen many times. The chain employs TRBV7-9 and TRBJ1-2; tentative D call: TRBD1 (6 bases). CDR1 is SEHNR, CDR2 FQNEAQ, per germline (reference sequence). This CDR3 region has 13 residues. V dropped 1 base and J dropped 7 bases, with 10 bases sitting between them. The DNA for the CDR3 is TGTGCCAGCAGCTTAGACAGGGATCGTGGCTACACCTTC. Amino acids: CASSLDRDRGYTF.

This clonotype was observed a few times. The V call is TRBV6-1, the J call TRBJ1-1, with a weak D call TRBD1 (5 bases). Germline V gives CDR1 MNHNS, CDR2 SASEGT. With 5 bases removed from V and 0 bases from J, the gap between germline ends came to 16 bases. The CDR3 runs 16 residues. As DNA, the CDR3 is TGTGCCAGCAGTCCTAACTTCGGGGGGATGAACACTGAAGCTTTCTTT. Protein product: CASSPNFGGMNTEAFF.